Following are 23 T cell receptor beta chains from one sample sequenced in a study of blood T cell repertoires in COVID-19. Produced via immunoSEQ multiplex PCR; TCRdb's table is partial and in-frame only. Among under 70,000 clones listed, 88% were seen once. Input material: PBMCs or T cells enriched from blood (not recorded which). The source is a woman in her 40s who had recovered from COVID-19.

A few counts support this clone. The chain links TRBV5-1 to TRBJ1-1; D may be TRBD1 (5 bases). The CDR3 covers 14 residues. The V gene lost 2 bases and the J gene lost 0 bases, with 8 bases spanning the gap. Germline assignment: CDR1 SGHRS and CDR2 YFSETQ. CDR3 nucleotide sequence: TGCGCCAGCAGCTTCGACAGCATGAACACTGAAGCTTTCTTT. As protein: CASSFDSMNTEAFF.

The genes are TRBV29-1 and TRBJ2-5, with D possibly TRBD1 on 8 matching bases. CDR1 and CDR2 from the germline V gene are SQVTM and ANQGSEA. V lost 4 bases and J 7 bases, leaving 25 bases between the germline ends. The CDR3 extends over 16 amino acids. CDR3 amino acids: CSVGVGQGGSCTTQYF. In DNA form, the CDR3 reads TGCAGCGTTGGGGTCGGACAGGGAGGGTCTTGCACGACCCAGTACTTC.

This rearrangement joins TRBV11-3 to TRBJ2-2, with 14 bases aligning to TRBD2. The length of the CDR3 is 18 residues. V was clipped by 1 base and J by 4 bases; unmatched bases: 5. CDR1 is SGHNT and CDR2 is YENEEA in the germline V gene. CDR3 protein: CASSLARLAGGLTGELFF. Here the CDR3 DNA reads TGTGCCAGCAGCTTAGCCCGACTAGCGGGGGGGCTCACCGGGGAGCTGTTTTTT.

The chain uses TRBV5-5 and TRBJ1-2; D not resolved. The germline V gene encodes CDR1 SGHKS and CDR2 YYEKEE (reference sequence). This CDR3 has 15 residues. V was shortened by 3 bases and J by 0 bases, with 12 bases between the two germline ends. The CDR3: CASSSDPGANYGYTF. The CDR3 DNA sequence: TGTGCCAGCAGCTCAGATCCGGGAGCTAACTATGGCTACACCTTC.

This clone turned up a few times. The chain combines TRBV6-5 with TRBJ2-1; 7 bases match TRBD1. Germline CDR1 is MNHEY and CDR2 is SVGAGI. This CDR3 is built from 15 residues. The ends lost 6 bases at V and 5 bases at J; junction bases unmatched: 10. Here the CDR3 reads CASSRYRQGNNEQFF. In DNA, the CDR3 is TGTGCCAGCAGCCGCTATCGACAGGGCAACAATGAGCAGTTCTTC.

The CDR3 reads CASSPRGVNYGYTF. The CDR3 coding sequence is TGTGCCAGCAGCCCCCGGGGGGTTAACTATGGCTACACCTTC. V usage is TRBV7-8 and J usage is TRBJ1-2, with TRBD1 as a possible D gene (5 bases). V lost 5 bases to trimming and J lost 1 base, with 11 bases between them. This CDR3 has 14 residues. Germline loops: CDR1 SGHVS, CDR2 FQNEAQ. Full variable domain (missing parts from reference TRBV7-8 and TRBJ1-2): GAGVSQSPRYKVAKRGQDVALRCDPISGHVSLFWYQQALGQGPEFLTYFQNEAQLDKSGLPSDRFFAERPEGSVSTLKIQRTQQEDSAVYLCASSPRGVNYGYTFGSGTRLTVV.

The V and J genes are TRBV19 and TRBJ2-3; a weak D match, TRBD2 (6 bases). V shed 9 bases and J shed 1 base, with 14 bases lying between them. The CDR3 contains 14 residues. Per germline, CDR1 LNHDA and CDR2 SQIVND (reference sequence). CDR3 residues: CASTGGVRTDTQYF. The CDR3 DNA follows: TGTGCCAGCACGGGCGGGGTTCGCACAGATACGCAGTATTTT.

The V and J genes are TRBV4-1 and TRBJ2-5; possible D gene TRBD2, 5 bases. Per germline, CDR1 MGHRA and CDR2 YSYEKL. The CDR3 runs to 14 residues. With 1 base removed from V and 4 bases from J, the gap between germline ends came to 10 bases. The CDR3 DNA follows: TGCGCCAGCAGCCAAGGTACGGGGTTAGAGACCCAGTACTTC. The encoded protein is CASSQGTGLETQYF.

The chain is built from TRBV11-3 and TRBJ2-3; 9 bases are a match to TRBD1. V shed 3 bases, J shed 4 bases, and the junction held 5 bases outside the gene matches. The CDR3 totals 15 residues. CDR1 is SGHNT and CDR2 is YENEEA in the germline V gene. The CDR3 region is CASSFLTGGADTQYF. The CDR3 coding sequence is TGTGCCAGCAGCTTTTTGACAGGGGGTGCAGATACGCAGTATTTT.

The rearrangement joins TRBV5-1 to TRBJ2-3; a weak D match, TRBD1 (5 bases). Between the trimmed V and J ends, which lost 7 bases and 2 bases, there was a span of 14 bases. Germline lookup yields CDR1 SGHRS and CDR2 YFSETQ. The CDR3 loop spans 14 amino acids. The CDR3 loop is CASCFDSYTDTQYF. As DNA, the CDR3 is TGCGCCAGCTGTTTCGACAGCTACACAGATACGCAGTATTTT.

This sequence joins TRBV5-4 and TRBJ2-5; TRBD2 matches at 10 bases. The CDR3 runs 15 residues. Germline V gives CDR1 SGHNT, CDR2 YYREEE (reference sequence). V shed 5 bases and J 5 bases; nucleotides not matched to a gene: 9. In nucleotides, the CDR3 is TGTGCCAGCAGATCAAGCGGGGGGGCCGGGGAGACCCAGTACTTC. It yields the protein CASRSSGGAGETQYF. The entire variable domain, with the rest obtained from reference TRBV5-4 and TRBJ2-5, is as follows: ETGVTQSPTHLIKTRGQQVTLRCSSQSGHNTVSWYQQALGQGPQFIFQYYREEENGRGNFPPRFSGLQFPNYSSELNVNALELDDSALYLCASRSSGGAGETQYFGPGTRLLVL.

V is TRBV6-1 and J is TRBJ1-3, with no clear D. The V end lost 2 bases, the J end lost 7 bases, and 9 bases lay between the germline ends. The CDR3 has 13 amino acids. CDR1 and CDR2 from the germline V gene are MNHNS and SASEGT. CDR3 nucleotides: TGTGCCAGCAGTGAATTGAGGGCGAACACCATATATTTT. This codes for CASSELRANTIYF.

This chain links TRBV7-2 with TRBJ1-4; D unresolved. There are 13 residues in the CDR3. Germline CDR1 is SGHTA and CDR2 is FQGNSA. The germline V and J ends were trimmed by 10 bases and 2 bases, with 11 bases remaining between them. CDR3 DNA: TGTGCCACTAACGAGGGTACTAATGAAAAACTGTTTTTT. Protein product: CATNEGTNEKLFF.

CDR3 protein: CASSESYEGARAEAFF. In DNA form, the CDR3 reads TGCGCCAGCAGTGAGTCGTACGAGGGGGCGCGGGCTGAAGCTTTCTTT. The V and J genes are TRBV10-2 and TRBJ1-1, with 7 bases lining up with TRBD1. Germline V gives CDR1 WSHSY, CDR2 SAAADI. V shed 0 bases and J 6 bases; nucleotides not matched to a gene: 10. The CDR3 sequence is 16 residues long.

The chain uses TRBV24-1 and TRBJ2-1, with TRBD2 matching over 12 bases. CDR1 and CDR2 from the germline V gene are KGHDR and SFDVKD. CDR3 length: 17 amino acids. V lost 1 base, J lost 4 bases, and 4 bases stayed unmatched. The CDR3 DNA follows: TGTGCCACCAGTGATTTCAAGACTAGCGGGGGTTACAATGAGCAGTTCTTC. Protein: CATSDFKTSGGYNEQFF.

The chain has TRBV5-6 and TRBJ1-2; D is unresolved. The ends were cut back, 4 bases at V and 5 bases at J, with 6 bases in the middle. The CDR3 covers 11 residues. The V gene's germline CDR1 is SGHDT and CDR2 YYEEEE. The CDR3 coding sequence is TGTGCCAGCAGCAGTACTTATGGCTACACCTTC. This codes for CASSSTYGYTF.

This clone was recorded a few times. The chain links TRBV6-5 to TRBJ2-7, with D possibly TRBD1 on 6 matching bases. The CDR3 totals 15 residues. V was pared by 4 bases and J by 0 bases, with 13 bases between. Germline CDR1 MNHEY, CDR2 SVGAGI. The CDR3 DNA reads TGTGCCAGCAGTTCGGATTACAGGGACTCCTACGAGCAGTACTTC. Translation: CASSSDYRDSYEQYF.

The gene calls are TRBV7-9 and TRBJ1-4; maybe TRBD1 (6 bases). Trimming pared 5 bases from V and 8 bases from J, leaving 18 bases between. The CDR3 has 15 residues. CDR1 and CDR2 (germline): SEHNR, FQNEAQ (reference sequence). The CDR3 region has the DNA TGTGCCAGCAGCGTGATGGGACAATTAGAGGAAAAACTGTTTTTT. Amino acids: CASSVMGQLEEKLFF.

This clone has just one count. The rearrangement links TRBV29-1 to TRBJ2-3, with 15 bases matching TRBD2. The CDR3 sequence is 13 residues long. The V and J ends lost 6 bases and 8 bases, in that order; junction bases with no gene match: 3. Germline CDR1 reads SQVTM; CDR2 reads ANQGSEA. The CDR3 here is CSVGLAGGPTQYF. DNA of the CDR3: TGCAGCGTGGGACTAGCGGGGGGACCTACGCAGTATTTT.

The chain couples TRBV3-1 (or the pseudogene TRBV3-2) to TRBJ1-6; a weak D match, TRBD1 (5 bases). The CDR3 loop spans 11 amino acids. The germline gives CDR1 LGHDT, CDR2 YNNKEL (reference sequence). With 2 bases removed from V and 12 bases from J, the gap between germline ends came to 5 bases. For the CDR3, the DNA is TGTGCCAGCAGCCAAAGGGGACCCCTCCACTTT. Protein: CASSQRGPLHF.

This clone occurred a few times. CDR3 nucleotide sequence: TGTGCCAGCAGCCAAATCCGACCGGGGATTGGCACCGGGGAGCTGTTTTTT. Its protein product is CASSQIRPGIGTGELFF. The rearrangement uses TRBV3-1 (or the pseudogene TRBV3-2) and TRBJ2-2; tentative D call: TRBD2 (5 bases). Germline V CDR1 and CDR2: LGHDT, YNNKEL (reference sequence). V was clipped by 2 bases and J by 4 bases, with 17 bases between them. The CDR3 consists of 17 residues.

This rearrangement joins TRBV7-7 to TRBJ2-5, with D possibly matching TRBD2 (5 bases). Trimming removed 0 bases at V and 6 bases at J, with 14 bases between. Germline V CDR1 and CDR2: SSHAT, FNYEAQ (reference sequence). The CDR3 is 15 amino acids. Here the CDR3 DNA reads TGTGCCAGCAGCTTAGCAGCGACGGGATTCAAGACCCAGTACTTC. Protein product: CASSLAATGFKTQYF.

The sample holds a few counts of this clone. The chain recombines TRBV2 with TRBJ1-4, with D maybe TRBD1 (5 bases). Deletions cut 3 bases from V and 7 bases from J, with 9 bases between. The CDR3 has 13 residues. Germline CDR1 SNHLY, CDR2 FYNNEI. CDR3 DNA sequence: TGTGCCAGCAGTGAGGGAAGGGGTGAAAAACTGTTTTTT. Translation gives CASSEGRGEKLFF. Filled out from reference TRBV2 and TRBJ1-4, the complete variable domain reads EPEVTQTPSHQVTQMGQEVILRCVPISNHLYFYWYRQILGQKVEFLVSFYNNEISEKSEIFDDQFSVERPDGSNFTLKIRSTKLEDSAMYFCASSEGRGEKLFFGSGTQLSVL.